This T cell receptor (beta chain) is from a study of T cell responses to AZD1222 COVID-19 vaccine. Whole-study results and caveats: It should be noted that donors were predominantly white British and more often female, and clonal diversity was possibly underestimated. It was only after the peak T cell response that any repertoires were sampled. Following two doses of AZD1222, Spike-specific TCR breadth and depth rose. Nearly half of the spike-specific TCRs reportedly recognize variant regions that carry no mutations.

TCRdb keeps only in-frame clones here, not all; method: immunoSEQ multiplex PCR. The sample has approximately 140,000 clones, 80% to 95% seen once. Only one count was recorded for this clone. Its antigen is still unknown. Trimming took off 2 bases at V and 4 bases at J, with 11 bases between the two ends. Per the germline V gene, CDR1 is MNHEY and CDR2 is SMNVEV (reference sequence). This CDR3 is 14 amino acids long. The chain carries TRBV27 and TRBJ1-1; maybe TRBD1 (5 bases). The sequence derives from an adult who received the AZD1222 COVID-19 vaccine. The source was peripheral blood, collected 28 days after the second AZD1222 dose. This chain's CDR3 is CASSLQGGGTEAFF. The CDR3 DNA reads TGTGCCAGCAGTTTACAGGGAGGAGGCACTGAAGCTTTCTTT.